This note documents a single T cell receptor (beta chain) sequence. The PCR contained 60 Vbeta and 13 Jbeta primers. TCRdb's table, derived via immunoSEQ multiplex PCR, lists solely in-frame clones and lacks some. The data show about 96,000 clones, with roughly 74% seen just once and 13% to 15% held by the top ten. This sample is part of a study of cytomegalovirus exposure and HLA in healthy donors. The germline CDR1 and CDR2 sequences are MNHEY and SVGAGI. Trimming cost V 0 bases and J 0 bases; bases outside gene matches: 4. The length of the CDR3 is 16 residues. The V call is TRBV6-5, the J call TRBJ1-1; 7 nucleotides align to TRBD1. The sample comprised PBMCs. This clonotype was sampled from a woman in her 70s in good health and CMV-seropositive. DNA for the CDR3: TGTGCCAGCAGTTACTCGAGGGGGCGAATGAACACTGAAGCTTTCTTT. Residues: CASSYSRGRMNTEAFF.